The clone carrying this T cell receptor (beta chain) was counted between two and nine times. As yet, its antigen is unknown. With 10 days of culture completed, CD4+ T cells were isolated. The person was diagnosed with PCR-confirmed SARS-CoV-2 infection between March and December 2020. Produced via immunoSEQ multiplex PCR; TCRdb's table is partial and in-frame only. The table lists approximately 60,000 clones, 72% of them singletons. This sample was taken from a study of vaccination effects on CD4 cells after COVID-19. Overall study context: The study sampled a couple of convalescent patients 16 days and one week before vaccination. After around 2 million PBMC were placed in each well, they were cultured with around 10 IU/ml IL-2 and approximately 9.4 ug/ml peptides.

Germline V CDR1 and CDR2: SGHDN, FVKESK. The V and J ends lost 1 base and 3 bases, in that order; junction bases with no gene match: 5. This CDR3 has 17 amino acids. Findings of the study overall: Marked clonal contraction was seen in infection- and vaccine-induced clones late after vaccination.

The gene calls are TRBV14 and TRBJ2-3; 12 nucleotides align to TRBD2. The source was CD4+ T cells from PBMCs cultured without peptide, collected before COVID-19 vaccination. This receptor was obtained from a human donor who had a prior SARS-CoV-2 infection. The DNA for the CDR3 is TGTGCCAGCAGCCAAGCTGCTGGGACTAGCGGGACAGATACGCAGTATTTT. Protein product: CASSQAAGTSGTDTQYF.